This T cell receptor (beta chain) is from a study of CXCR3-negative and CXCR3-positive naive CD8 T cells. Findings and limits, study-wide: Naive cells that were CXCR3-negative or CXCR3-positive used TRBV-TRBJ genes alike, while memory cells diverged. Both naive subsets showed comparably high diversity, and memory CD8+ cells showed much lower diversity. Surface CD5 looked about the same in the naive subsets, so the authors worked out TCR strength from TRB CDR3 properties.

With UMI labels, 5' RACE was used to prepare the TRB cDNA libraries. TCRdb reanalyzed the 5' RACE reads, giving one entry per CDR3 protein sequence and no DNA. The sample has under 45,000 distinct CDR3 sequences. Note on this clonotype: Antigen specificity is unknown.

Sorting yielded triplicates of a few hundred thousand cells for each CD8+ T cell subset. Material: memory CD8+ T cells from blood. The TCR sequence derives from a human donor in good health. Some clones in this sample may be carry-over from other donors' samples.

The CDR3 region is CASSPGSLNNEQFF. This rearrangement joins TRBV5-6 to TRBJ2-1; TCRdb's D gene call, TRBD1, goes unchecked for lack of DNA. The V gene's germline CDR1 is SGHDT and CDR2 YYEEEE. CDR3 length: 14 residues.